Below are 3 T cell receptor beta chains sequenced from a single sample in a study of T cell repertoires in aging, cancer and after chemotherapy. TCR beta rearrangements were amplified from peripheral blood genomic DNA. Rearranged V-D-J TRB sequences were amplified with a mixed TRB-A/B primer pool. A single record per CDR3 protein comes from TCRdb applying MiXCR to the multiplex PCR reads. Of more than 9,500 distinct CDR3 sequences listed, roughly 37% were seen once; the top ten hold 9.9%. The specimen sequenced was blood. The receptors were sampled from a human donor in good health.

The V call is TRBV6-5, the J call TRBJ2-3; a weak D match, TRBD2 (6 bases). V was pared by 2 bases and J by 5 bases, with 8 bases between. CDR3 size: 13 residues. Germline loops: CDR1 MNHEY, CDR2 SVGAGI. The chain's CDR3 is CASSYPGLDTQYF. CDR3 nucleotides: TGTGCCAGCAGTTACCCGGGACTAGATACGCAGTATTTT.

This sequence joins TRBV14 and TRBJ2-3, with D tentatively TRBD1 (5 bases). There are 13 residues in the CDR3. Germline V lookup: CDR1 SGHDN, CDR2 FVKESK. V was cut by 0 bases and J by 10 bases, with 11 bases left in between. CDR3 amino acids: CASSQDDWGAQYF. As DNA, the CDR3 is TGTGCCAGCAGCCAAGATGACTGGGGCGCGCAGTATTTT.

V is TRBV19 and J is TRBJ2-7, with TRBD1 matching 10 bases. Germline V gene lookup returns CDR1 LNHDA and CDR2 SQIVND (reference sequence). Unmatched junction bases numbered 9, after V lost 6 bases and J lost 7 bases. The CDR3 covers 14 residues. CDR3 DNA: TGTGCCAGTAGCCCCGGGACAGGGGTTGGGGAGCAGTACTTC. Translating it yields CASSPGTGVGEQYF.